These T cell receptor beta chains were read from a single sample in a study of T-cell memory formation after mild COVID-19. TCRdb analysed the 5' RACE reads with MiXCR anew, one entry per CDR3 protein. The sample has roughly 250,000 distinct CDR3 sequences; around 15% are singletons. The sample was PBMCs or a T cell subset sorted from them (not recorded which). The receptors were sampled from a man younger than 35 who had mild COVID-19 (a few samples of this study predate the infection). Cell type and time point are not known. Each CDR3 is given with its conserved first and last residue. Each record gives: J gene, D gene, V gene, clone size, CDR3 protein, CDR3 DNA. A D gene is named only where the DNA matches it firmly. A clone size is listed for some rows: how often the clone was seen (once, few, many), or a class if it is expanded.

>TRBJ2-1|-|TRBV12-3/TRBV12-4|many
CASSFWGGNEQFF
TGTGCCAGCAGTTTTTGGGGTGGCAATGAGCAGTTCTTC
>TRBJ2-7|TRBD2|TRBV5-1|-
CASSPLGLAGYEQYF
TGCGCCAGCAGCCCGTTAGGACTAGCGGGCTACGAGCAGTACTTC
>TRBJ1-2|-|TRBV12-3/TRBV12-4|-
CASSLAATSYGYTF
TGTGCCAGCAGCTTAGCGGCAACGAGCTATGGCTACACCTTC
>TRBJ2-1|-|TRBV4-2|few
CASSQGVRGQQFF
TGTGCCAGCAGCCAAGGAGTCCGCGGACAGCAGTTCTTC
>TRBJ2-2|TRBD2|TRBV5-1|few
CASSLVDGGGLNTGELFF
TGCGCCAGCAGCTTAGTGGACGGCGGGGGACTGAACACCGGGGAGCTGTTTTTT
>TRBJ1-6|-|TRBV27|few
CASSAPGFNSPLHF
TGTGCCAGCAGTGCCCCAGGGTTTAATTCACCCCTCCACTTT
>TRBJ2-2|TRBD2|TRBV3-1|-
CASSLTSGGFNTGELFF
TGTGCCAGCAGCCTGACTAGCGGGGGGTTTAACACCGGGGAGCTGTTTTTT
>TRBJ1-1|-|TRBV5-1|many
CASSLAVGLNTEAFF
TGTGCCAGCAGCTTAGCGGTGGGATTGAACACTGAAGCTTTCTTT
>TRBJ2-7|TRBD1|TRBV6-2/TRBV6-3|many
CASSYQGESSYEQYF
TGTGCCAGCAGTTACCAGGGGGAGAGCTCCTACGAGCAGTACTTC
>TRBJ2-5|TRBD2|TRBV3-1|-
CASSQRAGGYQETQYF
TGTGCCAGCAGCCAAAGGGCGGGGGGCTACCAAGAGACCCAGTACTTC
>TRBJ2-1|-|TRBV19|few
CASSTRLGRYEQFF
TGTGCCAGTAGTACGCGCTTGGGGAGGTATGAGCAGTTCTTC
>TRBJ1-2|TRBD1|TRBV5-1|few
CASSVLPGQVSGYTF
TGCGCCAGCAGCGTTCTACCGGGACAGGTTTCTGGCTACACCTTC
>TRBJ1-1|-|TRBV7-9|few
CASSRYRNTEAFF
TGTGCCAGCAGCCGTTACAGGAACACTGAAGCTTTCTTT
>TRBJ2-2|-|TRBV6-1|-
CAGRQPNTGELFF
TGTGCCGGACGACAGCCGAACACCGGGGAGCTGTTTTTT
>TRBJ1-2|TRBD1|TRBV5-1|-
CASSPGQGNGYTF
TGCGCCAGCAGCCCAGGACAGGGGAATGGCTACACCTTC
>TRBJ2-5|-|TRBV6-5|-
CASSYEYQETQYF
TGTGCCAGCAGTTACGAGTACCAAGAGACCCAGTACTTC
>TRBJ2-3|TRBD1|TRBV5-1|many
CASSEGQGTDTQYF
TGCGCCAGCAGCGAGGGACAGGGCACAGATACGCAGTATTTT
>TRBJ1-2|TRBD1|TRBV7-3|few
CAPPHPDRGHGYTF
TGTGCTCCCCCCCACCCGGACAGGGGTCATGGCTACACCTTC
>TRBJ2-3|TRBD2|TRBV27|few
CASSWSSGGVTSTDTQYF
TGTGCCAGCAGTTGGTCTAGCGGGGGAGTGACTAGCACAGATACGCAGTATTTT
>TRBJ2-7|-|TRBV9|-
CASSRGPSRDEQYF
TGTGCCAGCAGCCGTGGGCCTAGTCGGGACGAGCAGTACTTC
>TRBJ2-2|-|TRBV10-3|few
CAINAGTGTGELFF
TGTGCCATCAACGCGGGTACGGGCACCGGGGAGCTGTTTTTT
>TRBJ2-1|-|TRBV6-6|few
CASTTRREQFF
TGTGCCAGCACCACACGCCGGGAGCAGTTCTTC
>TRBJ2-1|-|TRBV4-2|-
CASSQARGNNEQFF
TGTGCCAGCAGCCAAGCGAGGGGTAACAATGAGCAGTTCTTC
>TRBJ1-2|-|TRBV20-1|few
CSAIPLAVLMSHGYTF
TGCAGTGCTATACCCCTAGCCGTCCTTATGTCGCATGGCTACACCTTC
>TRBJ2-5|-|TRBV7-2|-
CASSYRRQETQYF
TGTGCCAGCAGCTATCGCCGGCAAGAGACCCAGTACTTC
>TRBJ2-7|TRBD1|TRBV18|few
CASSPPARGSSYEQYF
TGTGCCAGCTCACCACCGGCCAGGGGGAGCTCCTACGAGCAGTACTTC
>TRBJ2-3|-|TRBV10-3|few
CAIGSGLTDTQYF
TGTGCCATCGGTAGCGGCCTCACAGATACGCAGTATTTT
>TRBJ1-5|-|TRBV12-3/TRBV12-4|few
CASSSMQGSNQPQHF
TGTGCCAGCAGTTCGATGCAGGGGAGCAATCAGCCCCAGCATTTT
>TRBJ1-5|-|TRBV28|-
CASGDISRNQPQHF
TGTGCCAGCGGAGACATCTCCCGCAATCAGCCCCAGCATTTT
>TRBJ1-1|-|TRBV10-3|many
CAITQQEGTEAFF
TGTGCCATCACACAACAGGAGGGCACTGAAGCTTTCTTT
>TRBJ1-2|-|TRBV15|-
CATSRDLRREAGYTF
TGTGCCACCAGCAGAGATCTCAGAAGGGAAGCTGGCTACACCTTC
>TRBJ2-3|-|TRBV9|-
CASSLAYTSTDTQYF
TGTGCCAGCAGCTTGGCGTACACTAGCACAGATACGCAGTATTTT
>TRBJ1-6|TRBD1|TRBV20-1|-
CSAPSTGLASYNSPLHF
TGCAGTGCTCCATCGACAGGGCTCGCCTCCTATAATTCACCCCTCCACTTT
>TRBJ2-3|-|TRBV18|few
CASNLGLPDTQYF
TGTGCCAGCAACTTGGGACTTCCAGATACGCAGTATTTT
>TRBJ1-2|TRBD1|TRBV4-1|-
CASSQDSGQGALRGGYTF
TGCGCCAGCAGCCAAGATTCGGGACAGGGGGCTCTTCGAGGTGGCTACACCTTC
>TRBJ1-1|TRBD1|TRBV30|-
CAWSVQGNTEAFF
TGTGCCTGGAGTGTACAGGGGAATACTGAAGCTTTCTTT